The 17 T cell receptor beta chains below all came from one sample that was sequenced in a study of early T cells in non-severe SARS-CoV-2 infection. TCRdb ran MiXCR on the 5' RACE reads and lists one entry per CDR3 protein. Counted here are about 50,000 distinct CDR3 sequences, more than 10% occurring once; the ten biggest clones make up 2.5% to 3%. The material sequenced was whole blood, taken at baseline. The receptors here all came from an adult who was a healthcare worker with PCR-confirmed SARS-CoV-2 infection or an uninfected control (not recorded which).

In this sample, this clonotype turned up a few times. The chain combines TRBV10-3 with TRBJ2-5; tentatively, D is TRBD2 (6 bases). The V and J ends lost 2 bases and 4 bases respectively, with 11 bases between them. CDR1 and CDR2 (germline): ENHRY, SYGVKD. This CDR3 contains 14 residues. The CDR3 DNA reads TGTGCCATCAGTGAGACTCTCGGGGGAGAGACCCAGTACTTC. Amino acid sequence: CAISETLGGETQYF.

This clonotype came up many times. CDR3 in DNA: TGTGCCAGCAGTCGGGACGTTCCTAACTATGGCTACACCTTC. Translated: CASSRDVPNYGYTF. This chain links TRBV28 with TRBJ1-2, with D maybe TRBD1 (5 bases). The CDR3 is 14 residues long. The V and J ends lost 5 bases and 0 bases respectively, with 10 bases between them. The V gene's germline CDR1 is MDHEN and CDR2 SYDVKM.

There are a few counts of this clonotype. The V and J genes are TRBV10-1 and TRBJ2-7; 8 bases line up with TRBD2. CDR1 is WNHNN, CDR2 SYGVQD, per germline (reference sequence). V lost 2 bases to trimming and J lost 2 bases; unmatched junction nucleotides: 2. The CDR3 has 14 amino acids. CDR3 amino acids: CASSEREGPYEQYF. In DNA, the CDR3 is TGCGCCAGCAGTGAGCGGGAGGGCCCCTACGAGCAGTACTTC.

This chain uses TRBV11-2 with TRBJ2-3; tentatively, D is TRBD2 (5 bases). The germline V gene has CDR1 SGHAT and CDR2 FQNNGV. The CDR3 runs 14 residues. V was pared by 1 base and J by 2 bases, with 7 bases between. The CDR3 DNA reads TGTGCCAGCAGCTTAGGAGGACTCACAGATACGCAGTATTTT. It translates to CASSLGGLTDTQYF.

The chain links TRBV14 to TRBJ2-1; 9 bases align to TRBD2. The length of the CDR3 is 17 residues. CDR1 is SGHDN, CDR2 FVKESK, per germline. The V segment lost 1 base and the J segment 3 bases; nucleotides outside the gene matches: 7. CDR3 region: CASSQGRLAGRYNEQFF. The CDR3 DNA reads TGTGCCAGCAGCCAAGGGCGGCTAGCGGGACGCTACAATGAGCAGTTCTTC.

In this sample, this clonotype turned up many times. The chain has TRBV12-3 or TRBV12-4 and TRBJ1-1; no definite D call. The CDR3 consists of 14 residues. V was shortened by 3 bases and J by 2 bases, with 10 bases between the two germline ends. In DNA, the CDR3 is TGTGCCAGCAGTTTTTACTCGCTCAACACTGAAGCTTTCTTT. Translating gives CASSFYSLNTEAFF.

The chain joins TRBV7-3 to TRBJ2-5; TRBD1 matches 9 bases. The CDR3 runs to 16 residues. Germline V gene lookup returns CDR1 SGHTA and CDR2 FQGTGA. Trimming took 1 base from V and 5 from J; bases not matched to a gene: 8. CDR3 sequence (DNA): TGTGCCAGCAGCTTAAGAGGGGACAGGGTGCATGAGACCCAGTACTTC. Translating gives CASSLRGDRVHETQYF.

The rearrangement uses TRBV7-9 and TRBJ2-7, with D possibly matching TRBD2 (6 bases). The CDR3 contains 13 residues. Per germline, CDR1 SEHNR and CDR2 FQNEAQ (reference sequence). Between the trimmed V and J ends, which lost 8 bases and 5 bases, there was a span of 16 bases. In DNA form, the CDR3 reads TGTGCCAGCGCTCCGACTAGTCTGGACGAGCAGTACTTC. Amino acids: CASAPTSLDEQYF. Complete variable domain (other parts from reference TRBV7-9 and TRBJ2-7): DTGVSQNPRHKITKRGQNVTFRCDPISEHNRLYWYRQTLGQGPEFLTYFQNEAQLEKSRLLSDRFSAERPKGSFSTLEIQRTEQGDSAMYLCASAPTSLDEQYFGPGTRLTVT.

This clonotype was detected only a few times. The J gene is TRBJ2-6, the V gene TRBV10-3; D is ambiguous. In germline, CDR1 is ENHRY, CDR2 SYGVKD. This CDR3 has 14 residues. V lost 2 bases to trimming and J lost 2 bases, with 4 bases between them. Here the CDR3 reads CAISEEAGANVLTF. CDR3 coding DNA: TGTGCCATCAGTGAGGAGGCTGGGGCCAACGTCCTGACTTTC.

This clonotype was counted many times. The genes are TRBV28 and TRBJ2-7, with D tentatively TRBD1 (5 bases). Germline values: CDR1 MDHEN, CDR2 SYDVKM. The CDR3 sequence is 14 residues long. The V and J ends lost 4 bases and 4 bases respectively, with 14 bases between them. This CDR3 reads CASSSPGPGYEQYF. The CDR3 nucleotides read TGTGCCAGCAGTTCCCCAGGGCCAGGGTACGAGCAGTACTTC.

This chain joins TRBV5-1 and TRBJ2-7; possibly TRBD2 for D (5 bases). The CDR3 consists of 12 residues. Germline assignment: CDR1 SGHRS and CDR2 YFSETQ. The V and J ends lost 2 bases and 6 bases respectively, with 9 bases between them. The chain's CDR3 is CASSFGSVEQYF. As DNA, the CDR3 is TGCGCCAGCAGCTTCGGTAGCGTCGAGCAGTACTTC.

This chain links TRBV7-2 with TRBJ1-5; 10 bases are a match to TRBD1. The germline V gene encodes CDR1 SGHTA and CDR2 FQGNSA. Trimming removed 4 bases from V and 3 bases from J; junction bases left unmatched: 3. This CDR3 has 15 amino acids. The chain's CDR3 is CASSSTGGYNQPQHF. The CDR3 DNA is TGTGCCAGCAGCTCGACAGGGGGCTACAATCAGCCCCAGCATTTT.

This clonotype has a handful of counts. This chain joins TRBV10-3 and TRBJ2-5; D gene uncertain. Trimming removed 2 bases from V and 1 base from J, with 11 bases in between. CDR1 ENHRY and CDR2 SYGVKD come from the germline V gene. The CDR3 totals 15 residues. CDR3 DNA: TGTGCCATCAGTGAGGGATTCCATCGCCAAGAGACCCAGTACTTC. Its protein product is CAISEGFHRQETQYF.

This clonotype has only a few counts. The DNA for the CDR3 is TGTGCCAGCAGTACCGACAATGAGCAGTTCTTC. Residues: CASSTDNEQFF. This chain links TRBV6-6 with TRBJ2-1; no reliable D call. Trimming cost V 5 bases and J 5 bases, with 4 bases left between them. Germline values: CDR1 MNHNY, CDR2 SVGAGI (reference sequence). The CDR3 covers 11 residues.

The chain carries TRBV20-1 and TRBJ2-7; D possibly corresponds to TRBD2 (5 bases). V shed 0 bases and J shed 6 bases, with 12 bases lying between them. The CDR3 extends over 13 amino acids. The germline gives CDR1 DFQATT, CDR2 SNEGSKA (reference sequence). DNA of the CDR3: TGCAGTGCTAGAGATTTCGAGGGCCTCGAGCAGTACTTC. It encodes CSARDFEGLEQYF.

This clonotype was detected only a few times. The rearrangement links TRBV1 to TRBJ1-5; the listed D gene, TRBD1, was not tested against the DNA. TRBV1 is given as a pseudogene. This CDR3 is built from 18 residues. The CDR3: CTSSPEWTGGTPGQPQHF. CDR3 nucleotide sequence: TGCACCAGCAGCCCCGAGTGGACAGGCGGCACGCCAGGTCAGCCCCAGCATTTT.

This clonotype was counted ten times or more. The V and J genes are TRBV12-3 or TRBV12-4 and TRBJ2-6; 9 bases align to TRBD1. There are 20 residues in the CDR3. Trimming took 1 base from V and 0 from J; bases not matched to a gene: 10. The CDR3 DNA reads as TGTGCCAGCAGTTTAGTCTTTAGGACAGGGGCCTTCTCTGGGGCCAACGTCCTGACTTTC. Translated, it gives CASSLVFRTGAFSGANVLTF.